This section outlines one TCR beta chain sequence together with its context. Germline V gene data show CDR1 as SGHTA and CDR2 as FQGNSA. Trimming took 5 bases from V and 5 from J, leaving 9 bases between them. The CDR3 loop spans 12 amino acids. These data come from a study of blood T cell repertoires in COVID-19. Donors were grouped by their self-reported clinical history. Method: immunoSEQ multiplex PCR; TCRdb's copy keeps in-frame clones and lacks some. Of some 150,000 clones listed, 80% to 85% are singletons. The receptor was derived from a woman aged 45-60 years who had been exposed to COVID-19. The chain combines TRBV7-2 with TRBJ1-2; D is possibly TRBD1 (5 bases). Sample: PBMCs or T cells enriched from blood (not recorded which). The CDR3: CASSIRQYGYTF. The CDR3 nucleotides read TGTGCCAGCAGCATACGACAGTATGGCTACACCTTC.